These 7 T cell receptor beta chains were all obtained from the same sample, sequenced in a study of blood T cell repertoires in COVID-19. Generated by immunoSEQ multiplex PCR, the TCRdb table keeps only in-frame clones and is missing some. The table has about 250,000 clones, approximately 90% seen once; the top ten hold over 2%. Sequenced: PBMCs or T cells enriched from blood (not recorded which). All receptors derive from a young woman who had recovered from COVID-19.

This chain uses TRBV2 with TRBJ2-3; tentative D call: TRBD2 (7 bases). Germline V gene lookup returns CDR1 SNHLY and CDR2 FYNNEI. The CDR3 has 15 amino acids. The V and J ends lost 10 bases and 0 bases respectively, with 17 bases between them. The CDR3 nucleotides are TGTGCCATCCTGGGGGGGGGCCTCAGCACAGATACGCAGTATTTT. Translation gives CAILGGGLSTDTQYF. Full variable domain (outside the CDR3, taken from reference TRBV2 and TRBJ2-3): EPEVTQTPSHQVTQMGQEVILRCVPISNHLYFYWYRQILGQKVEFLVSFYNNEISEKSEIFDDQFSVERPDGSNFTLKIRSTKLEDSAMYFCAILGGGLSTDTQYFGPGTRLTVL.

The V and J genes are TRBV9 and TRBJ2-1; D might be TRBD1 (5 bases). Looked up from germline, CDR1 is SGDLS and CDR2 is YYNGEE. Trimming cost V 3 bases and J 15 bases, with 16 bases left between them. The CDR3 length is 12 residues. The CDR3 reads CASSGGHGPRFF. The CDR3 DNA follows: TGTGCCAGCAGCGGGGGCCACGGGCCAAGGTTCTTC.

This clone has at least ten counts. The J gene is TRBJ1-6, the V gene TRBV5-1, with unresolved D. Trimming removed 6 bases from V and 7 bases from J, with 20 bases in between. This CDR3 has 16 residues. Per the germline V gene, CDR1 is SGHRS and CDR2 is YFSETQ. The DNA of the CDR3 is TGCGCCAGCACCCCCTTTGGTGTCACTAGGAATTCACCCCTCCACTTT. Protein sequence: CASTPFGVTRNSPLHF.

The chain employs TRBV4-1 and TRBJ2-5; D remains unclear. CDR3 length: 16 residues. Germline V CDR1 and CDR2: MGHRA, YSYEKL. V lost 6 bases and J 0 bases, leaving 17 bases between the germline ends. The CDR3 coding sequence is TGCGCCAGCAGTGACGGGTTAGCCCTGTACCAAGAGACCCAGTACTTC. Protein sequence: CASSDGLALYQETQYF.

For the CDR3, the DNA is TGTGCCAGCAGTTTGAGGACAGATTACAATGAGCAGTTCTTC. Residues: CASSLRTDYNEQFF. The chain employs TRBV28 and TRBJ2-1; TRBD1 is a possible D gene (6 bases). The CDR3 loop spans 14 amino acids. Per germline, CDR1 MDHEN and CDR2 SYDVKM. V was pared by 3 bases and J by 4 bases, with 10 bases between.

This rearrangement joins TRBV7-2 to TRBJ2-7; D might be TRBD1 (5 bases). V gave up 5 bases and J gave up 5 bases, with 19 bases separating them. Germline assignment: CDR1 SGHTA and CDR2 FQGNSA. The CDR3 runs 15 residues. CDR3 bases: TGTGCCAGCAGCCCACCACCCCCAGGGAACAACGAGCAGTACTTC. Translation gives CASSPPPPGNNEQYF.

V usage is TRBV18 and J usage is TRBJ1-5; 7 bases agree with TRBD1. The V and J ends lost 1 base and 4 bases, in that order; junction bases with no gene match: 1. This CDR3 comprises 14 residues. In germline, CDR1 is KGHSH, CDR2 LQKENI. The CDR3 sequence is CASSPQGANQPQHF. The CDR3 nucleotides read TGTGCCAGCTCACCACAGGGGGCTAATCAGCCCCAGCATTTT.